Below are 19 T cell receptor beta chains sequenced from a single sample in a study of CDR3 diversity in severe acne. TCRdb re-called the PCR reads with MiXCR, one entry per CDR3 protein. The sample includes approximately 79,000 distinct CDR3 sequences, around 50% of them seen just once. The sequenced material came from blood. The receptors stem from a male donor in good health, serving as a control.

The chain carries TRBV6-1 and TRBJ2-7; TRBD1 matches 11 bases. With V trimmed by 4 bases and J by 5 bases, 7 bases remained unmatched. The CDR3 contains 15 residues. Germline V gene data show CDR1 as MNHNS and CDR2 as SASEGT. The CDR3 DNA sequence: TGTGCCAGCAGTGCTGGACAGGGGGCTAGCGACGAGCAGTACTTC. Its protein is CASSAGQGASDEQYF.

CDR3 sequence: CATSKYERGETQYF. The CDR3 nucleotides read TGTGCCACCAGCAAGTATGAGCGCGGGGAGACCCAGTACTTC. The genes are TRBV15 and TRBJ2-5, with D possibly TRBD2 on 5 matching bases. V was trimmed by 4 bases and J by 5 bases, leaving 14 bases between them. The CDR3 covers 14 residues. Germline V gene lookup returns CDR1 LNHNV and CDR2 YYDKDF (reference sequence).

There are many counts of this clonotype. The chain combines TRBV7-9 with TRBJ1-5; the D is unclear. The CDR3 has 15 amino acids. Germline V gives CDR1 SEHNR, CDR2 FQNEAQ (reference sequence). Trimming stripped 0 bases from V and 1 base from J, with 7 bases between. CDR3 DNA sequence: TGTGCCAGCAGCTTAGCCGCGGGGAGCAATCAGCCCCAGCATTTT. Amino acid sequence: CASSLAAGSNQPQHF.

The chain carries TRBV6-6 and TRBJ2-7; D is ambiguous. V was trimmed by 8 bases and J by 0 bases, leaving 14 bases between them. This CDR3 spans 14 amino acids. Germline lookup yields CDR1 MNHNY and CDR2 SVGAGI (reference sequence). CDR3 loop: CASRTIQSSYEQYF. DNA for the CDR3: TGTGCCAGCCGGACCATCCAGAGCTCCTACGAGCAGTACTTC.

Comments on this clonotype: The germline gene is not matched at one end of the junction; a read error may be the cause. The rearrangement links TRBV25-1 to TRBJ1-1; 11 bases align to TRBD1. CDR3 length equals 15 residues. The germline V gene has CDR1 MGHDK and CDR2 SYGVNS. Here the CDR3 reads CASTWTGGLNTEAFF. The CDR3, as DNA: TGTGCCAGCACCTGGACAGGGGGCTTGAACACTGAAGCCTTCTTT.

The chain employs TRBV29-1 and TRBJ2-7; D unclear. The J call is uncertain, as TRBJ2-1 better fits the DNA end. The CDR3 loop spans 12 amino acids. Germline CDR1 is SQVTM and CDR2 is ANQGSEA. The DNA for the CDR3 is TGCAGCGTTGAAGGGAGTAGCAAGGAGCAGTTCTTC. This translates into CSVEGSSKEQFF.

The genes are TRBV7-2 and TRBJ1-5; 10 bases map to TRBD1. The germline gives CDR1 SGHTA, CDR2 FQGNSA. The CDR3 is made up of 21 amino acids. With 3 bases clipped from V and 4 bases from J, the junction kept 21 bases outside the gene matches. In nucleotides, the CDR3 is TGTGCCAGCAGCTTTCAGGCCGGGACAGGGGCGACCCTGGTTGGGAATCAGCCCCAGCATTTT. Protein product: CASSFQAGTGATLVGNQPQHF.

Concerning this clonotype itself: This may come from a read error, since a much larger clone is one base off. The chain combines TRBV7-2 with TRBJ1-1; D unclear. The length of the CDR3 is 11 residues. Germline lookup yields CDR1 SGHTA and CDR2 FQGNSA. The CDR3 reads CASSENPEASF. DNA for the CDR3: TGTGCCAGCAGCGAGAACCCTGAAGCTTCCTTT.

In its sample, this clonotype was seen a few times. The chain links TRBV20-1 to TRBJ1-4; D ambiguous. The CDR3 loop spans 14 amino acids. Germline V CDR1 and CDR2: DFQATT, SNEGSKA (reference sequence). Trimming removed 0 bases from V and 5 bases from J, with 10 bases in between. DNA of the CDR3: TGCAGTGCTAGAGATCCCCGGAGCAATGAAAAACTGTTTTTT. Its protein is CSARDPRSNEKLFF.

To note about this clonotype: This clone may be a read error of a much larger clone one base away. The J gene is TRBJ2-1, the V gene TRBV9, with D possibly TRBD2 on 6 matching bases. This CDR3 region has 16 residues. Germline CDR1 and CDR2: SGDLS and YYNGEE. The CDR3 nucleotides are TGTGCCAACAGCCCATCCCAGCTAGCGCCGATCAATGAGCAGTTCTTC. It translates to CANSPSQLAPINEQFF.

The J gene is TRBJ2-5, the V gene TRBV20-1; D gene unclear. With 1 base removed from V and 0 bases from J, the gap between germline ends came to 9 bases. The CDR3 is 14 residues long. The V gene's germline CDR1 is DFQATT and CDR2 SNEGSKA (reference sequence). Written as DNA, the CDR3 is TGCAGTGCTAGAGTCCCCCCCAACCAAGAGACCCAGTACTTC. Its protein is CSARVPPNQETQYF.

The chain links TRBV20-1 to TRBJ2-1; perhaps TRBD2 as D (5 bases). CDR1 and CDR2 from the germline V gene are DFQATT and SNEGSKA (reference sequence). The CDR3 loop spans 17 amino acids. With 6 bases removed from V and 3 bases from J, the gap between germline ends came to 24 bases. CDR3 DNA: TGCAGTGCCAGCAAACACCTAGCTGGCGGGCACTACAATGAGCAGTTCTTC. Its translation: CSASKHLAGGHYNEQFF.

Many counts were recorded for this clonotype. The J gene is TRBJ1-5, the V gene TRBV5-5, with D perhaps matching TRBD1 (5 bases). CDR1 is SGHKS and CDR2 is YYEKEE in the germline V gene (reference sequence). Trimming shortened V by 4 bases and J by 3 bases, and 11 bases separated the two germline ends. The CDR3 runs 14 residues. This CDR3 reads CASSPGLINQPQHF. The CDR3 DNA reads as TGTGCCAGCAGCCCGGGACTTATCAATCAGCCCCAGCATTTT. The full variable domain, in which reference TRBV5-5 and TRBJ1-5 provide the parts outside the CDR3, is DAGVTQSPTHLIKTRGQQVTLRCSPISGHKSVSWYQQVLGQGPQFIFQYYEKEERGRGNFPDRFSARQFPNYSSELNVNALLLGDSALYLCASSPGLINQPQHFGDGTRLSIL.

The rearrangement joins TRBV11-2 to TRBJ1-5; 8 positions match TRBD1. The V segment lost 4 bases and the J segment 7 bases; nucleotides outside the gene matches: 6. CDR3 length: 14 residues. Germline CDR1 SGHAT, CDR2 FQNNGV. This CDR3 is CASSWGQEGQPQHF. CDR3 DNA sequence: TGTGCCAGCAGCTGGGGACAGGAGGGACAGCCCCAGCATTTT.

This clonotype has just a few counts. The genes are TRBV29-1 and TRBJ1-2, with 8 bases identical to TRBD1. Germline CDR1 reads SQVTM; CDR2 reads ANQGSEA. This CDR3 is built from 14 residues. With 3 bases clipped from V and 4 bases from J, the junction kept 7 bases outside the gene matches. CDR3 sequence: CSVDDRTGIYGYTF. As DNA, the CDR3 is TGCAGCGTTGATGACCGGACAGGGATCTATGGCTACACCTTC.

V usage is TRBV7-9 and J usage is TRBJ2-7; D gene ambiguous. The V gene's germline CDR1 is SEHNR and CDR2 FQNEAQ (reference sequence). The CDR3 is made up of 14 amino acids. The V gene lost 4 bases and the J gene lost 2 bases, with 12 bases spanning the gap. The CDR3 sequence: CASSSSPTTYEQYF. In DNA form, the CDR3 reads TGTGCCAGCAGCTCTTCGCCCACGACCTACGAGCAGTACTTC.

This rearrangement joins TRBV7-3 to TRBJ1-4; the D gene is possibly TRBD1 (5 bases). From germline, CDR1 is SGHTA and CDR2 FQGTGA. V lost 5 bases and J lost 4, with 14 bases in between. This CDR3 has 15 amino acids. The DNA for the CDR3 is TGTGCCAGCAGCCCTTCGGCAGGGAGTAATGAAAAACTGTTTTTT. Amino acids: CASSPSAGSNEKLFF. Supplemented by reference TRBV7-3 and TRBJ1-4, the full variable domain reads GAGVSQTPSNKVTEKGKYVELRCDPISGHTALYWYRQSLGQGPEFLIYFQGTGAADDSGLPNDRFFAVRPEGSVSTLKIQRTERGDSAVYLCASSPSAGSNEKLFFGSGTQLSVL.

A word on this clonotype: This is likely a read error, given that the CDR3 carries no conserved phenylalanine or tryptophan at its end. The chain carries TRBV7-6 and TRBJ2-3; 12 bases are a match to TRBD2. The CDR3 has 18 amino acids. CDR1 and CDR2 from the germline V gene are SGHVS and FNYEAQ. This CDR3 is CASSGRDWGLAGTDTQYL. The CDR3 DNA follows: TGCGCCAGCAGCGGACGGGATTGGGGACTAGCGGGTACAGATACGCAGTATTTA.

This clonotype was recorded a few times. Sequence at one end of the junction differs from germline and may be a read error. The V and J genes are TRBV7-9 and TRBJ1-1; unclear D gene. The germline gives CDR1 SEHNR, CDR2 FQNEAQ (reference sequence). CDR3 length: 11 residues. CDR3 loop: CASRLATEAFF. CDR3 sequence (DNA): TGTGCCAGCAGGTTAGCCACTGAAGCTTTCTTT.